This T cell receptor (beta chain) was profiled in a study of naive and memory T cell subsets. The beta constant-region primer was an equimolar mix of two oligonucleotides covering TRBC1 and TRBC2. The ligated cDNA underwent four PCR rounds using SP2 and nested alpha and beta constant-region primers. Using its own MiXCR run on the UMI-ligation and nested PCR reads, TCRdb lists one record per CDR3 protein. This sample carries some 80,000 distinct CDR3 sequences, about 9.9% of them seen once, and the ten largest clones take 1.2%. The CDR3 loop spans 13 amino acids. Per germline, CDR1 SQVTM and CDR2 ANQGSEA. The V end was cut by 6 bases, the J end by 3 bases, with 15 bases between.

Sequenced sample: naive CD8+ T cells from blood. This chain joins TRBV29-1 and TRBJ2-7; tentative D call: TRBD1 (6 bases). This TCR was recovered from a human donor in good health. The CDR3 loop reads CSVRPGHLYEQYF. Written as DNA, the CDR3 is TGCAGCGTCCGACCGGGACACCTCTACGAGCAGTACTTC.